A selection of T cell receptor beta chains follows, all from one sample in a study of T cell responses to AZD1222 COVID-19 vaccine. TCRdb's copy holds only in-frame clones and misses some; the assay was immunoSEQ multiplex PCR. The sample has 150,000 to 200,000 clones; just under 90% are singletons. The starting material was peripheral blood, obtained 28 days after the second dose of the MenACWY control vaccine. These receptors originate from an adult who received the MenACWY meningococcal vaccine as a control. The CDR3 runs from the conserved cysteine through the conserved F or W. A D gene is named only where the DNA matches it firmly. The size of a clone is reported for some rows only, either as once, few or many, or as a class for expanded clones.

-	TRBV2	-	TRBJ2-3	CASRDTRGSDTQYF	TGTGCCAGCAGGGATACTCGGGGCTCGGATACGCAGTATTTT
-	TRBV9	-	TRBJ1-4	CASSSLDGVGHEKLFF	TGTGCCAGCAGCTCCTTAGACGGGGTAGGACACGAAAAACTGTTTTTT
-	TRBV19	-	TRBJ2-3	CASSIAQGTADTQYF	TGTGCCAGTAGTATAGCCCAGGGTACGGCAGATACGCAGTATTTT
-	TRBV9	-	TRBJ1-4	CASSPYGGSNEKLFF	TGTGCCAGCAGCCCCTACGGGGGATCTAATGAAAAACTGTTTTTT
once	TRBV5-4	-	TRBJ2-4	CASSLQGETKNIQYF	TGTGCCAGCAGCTTACAGGGAGAGACCAAAAACATTCAGTACTTC
-	TRBV18	-	TRBJ1-2	CASSPPGRYGYTF	TGTGCCAGCTCACCACCGGGCCGCTATGGCTACACCTTC
-	TRBV3-1/TRBV3-2	-	TRBJ1-2	CASSLAQGNYGYTF	TGTGCCAGCAGCCTAGCCCAAGGCAACTATGGCTACACCTTC
once	TRBV30	-	TRBJ1-2	CAWSRDRRYGYTF	TGTGCCTGGTCGAGAGATCGAAGGTATGGCTACACCTTC
-	TRBV16	-	TRBJ2-5	CASSQSVEETQYF	TGTGCCAGCAGCCAATCAGTAGAAGAGACCCAGTACTTC
-	TRBV30	TRBD1	TRBJ2-2	CAGNSGTGHTGELFF	TGTGCCGGGAATTCCGGGACAGGGCACACCGGGGAGCTGTTTTTT
-	TRBV3-1/TRBV3-2	TRBD1	TRBJ1-2	CASSQEGEGAYYGYTF	TGTGCCAGCAGCCAAGAGGGGGAGGGGGCGTACTATGGCTACACCTTC
-	TRBV6-5	-	TRBJ2-2	CASRESPRRELFF	TGTGCCAGCAGAGAGTCTCCCCGGAGGGAGCTGTTTTTT
-	TRBV7-9	-	TRBJ2-2	CASSPQQDQRSPTGELFF	TGTGCCAGCAGCCCCCAACAGGACCAGCGGAGTCCCACCGGGGAGCTGTTTTTT
-	TRBV30	TRBD1	TRBJ1-3	CALQGNSGNTIYF	TGTGCCCTACAGGGGAACTCTGGAAACACCATATATTTT
-	TRBV7-2	-	TRBJ2-3	CASSLEVTRSDTQYF	TGTGCCAGCAGCTTAGAGGTGACTAGGTCAGATACGCAGTATTTT
-	TRBV7-2	-	TRBJ1-5	CASSLEIGPYQPQHF	TGTGCCAGCAGCTTAGAAATCGGGCCTTATCAGCCCCAGCATTTT
-	TRBV14	-	TRBJ2-7	CASSQVRLGQAYEQYF	TGTGCCAGCAGCCAAGTCCGTCTTGGGCAGGCCTACGAGCAGTACTTC
-	TRBV2	-	TRBJ1-1	CATPRVGPTEAFF	TGTGCCACCCCCCGCGTGGGTCCGACTGAAGCTTTCTTT
few	TRBV27	-	TRBJ2-7	CASSLWGGLNEQYF	TGTGCCAGCAGTTTATGGGGGGGGCTCAACGAGCAGTACTTC
-	TRBV19	-	TRBJ1-1	CASSIGDYTEAFF	TGTGCCAGTAGTATCGGTGACTACACTGAAGCTTTCTTT
-	TRBV11-3	-	TRBJ2-7	CASSLSREYEQYF	TGTGCCAGCAGCTTAAGCAGGGAGTACGAGCAGTACTTC
-	TRBV27	-	TRBJ2-5	CASSLSPFQETQYF	TGTGCCAGCAGTTTATCGCCTTTCCAAGAGACCCAGTACTTC
-	TRBV28	-	TRBJ1-2	CASSLAPVGRYGYTF	TGTGCCAGCAGCTTGGCCCCCGTGGGCCGCTATGGCTACACCTTC
-	TRBV5-5	-	TRBJ1-1	CASSLGRAEAFF	TGTGCCAGCAGCTTGGGGAGGGCTGAAGCTTTCTTT
-	TRBV29-1	TRBD1	TRBJ1-2	CSAAKQGATGYGYTF	TGCAGCGCCGCGAAACAGGGGGCAACGGGCTATGGCTACACCTTC
-	TRBV4-3	-	TRBJ2-1	CASSQYKGSYNEQFF	TGCGCCAGCAGCCAATATAAGGGGAGTTACAATGAGCAGTTCTTC
few	TRBV7-9	-	TRBJ1-1	CASSLARQEDVAEAFF	TGTGCCAGCAGCTTAGCCAGACAGGAAGATGTGGCTGAAGCTTTCTTT
-	TRBV6-5	TRBD1	TRBJ2-7	CASRPGQTSYEQYF	TGTGCCAGCAGACCGGGACAGACCTCCTACGAGCAGTACTTC
-	TRBV4-1	-	TRBJ2-7	CASSQDRTISYEQYF	TGCGCCAGCAGCCAAGACAGGACTATCTCCTACGAGCAGTACTTC
-	TRBV29-1	-	TRBJ1-3	CSVEGPSGNTIYF	TGCAGCGTTGAAGGGCCCTCTGGAAACACCATATATTTT
-	TRBV11-2	-	TRBJ2-7	CASSLSGQAYEQYF	TGTGCCAGCAGCTTAAGCGGGCAGGCCTACGAGCAGTACTTC
-	TRBV28	TRBD1	TRBJ1-4	CASSTFRTGRNEKLFF	TGTGCCAGCAGTACGTTCAGGACAGGCCGTAATGAAAAACTGTTTTTT
-	TRBV19	TRBD1	TRBJ1-2	CASSKRQGPNYGYTF	TGTGCCAGTAGTAAGCGACAGGGACCCAACTATGGCTACACCTTC
-	TRBV28	-	TRBJ2-2	CASSFRTYQAASNTGELFF	TGTGCCAGCAGTTTTCGGACTTACCAGGCGGCTTCGAACACCGGGGAGCTGTTTTTT
few	TRBV7-9	-	TRBJ2-7	CASSLALWAGSSYEQYF	TGTGCCAGCAGCTTAGCTCTGTGGGCGGGAAGCTCCTACGAGCAGTACTTC
-	TRBV10-3	-	TRBJ2-7	CAISESLAKAYEQYF	TGTGCCATCAGTGAGTCATTAGCAAAGGCGTACGAGCAGTACTTC
-	TRBV3-1/TRBV3-2	TRBD2	TRBJ2-3	CASSQGPGLAGGTTDTQYF	TGTGCCAGCAGCCAAGGTCCGGGACTAGCGGGAGGGACCACAGATACGCAGTATTTT
-	TRBV9	TRBD1	TRBJ2-7	CASSQGTGGSYEQYF	TGTGCCAGCAGCCAAGGGACAGGGGGTTCCTACGAGCAGTACTTC
-	TRBV27	TRBD2	TRBJ2-1	CASRTPHAGGNEQFF	TGTGCCAGCAGGACTCCGCATGCGGGGGGCAATGAGCAGTTCTTC
-	TRBV29-1	TRBD1	TRBJ2-7	CSVQTGGIHEQYF	TGCAGCGTCCAAACAGGGGGTATCCACGAGCAGTACTTC
few	TRBV4-3	TRBD1	TRBJ2-7	CASSQGGAGGNLDSYEQYF	TGCGCCAGCAGCCAAGGTGGGGCAGGGGGAAACCTTGACTCCTACGAGCAGTACTTC
-	TRBV6-2/TRBV6-3	-	TRBJ2-1	CASSYQRVGYNEQFF	TGTGCCAGCAGTTATCAGAGGGTAGGGTACAATGAGCAGTTCTTC
once	TRBV5-1	-	TRBJ2-1	CASSLELLNNEQFF	TGCGCCAGCAGCTTGGAACTGCTAAACAATGAGCAGTTCTTC
-	TRBV7-2	TRBD2	TRBJ2-1	CASSSIATSGRRGEQFF	TGTGCCAGCAGCTCAATAGCTACTAGCGGGAGACGGGGGGAGCAGTTCTTC
-	TRBV19	-	TRBJ2-7	CASSIRAANEQYF	TGTGCCAGTAGTATAAGGGCAGCCAACGAGCAGTACTTC
-	TRBV11-3	TRBD2	TRBJ2-1	CASSQGLGLGSLNEQFF	TGTGCCAGCAGCCAAGGCCTCGGACTAGGTTCTTTGAATGAGCAGTTCTTC
-	TRBV28	-	TRBJ1-2	CASSLGGTGYTF	TGTGCCAGCAGTTTAGGGGGGACTGGCTACACCTTC
-	TRBV7-9	TRBD2	TRBJ2-1	CASSSLAGGWNEQFF	TGTGCCAGCAGCTCCCTGGCGGGAGGATGGAATGAGCAGTTCTTC
-	TRBV18	TRBD1	TRBJ1-2	CASSPDRVANYGYTF	TGTGCCAGCTCACCGGACAGGGTCGCTAACTATGGCTACACCTTC
-	TRBV20-1	-	TRBJ2-5	CSSWGTETQYF	TGCAGTTCCTGGGGGACGGAGACCCAGTACTTC
-	TRBV10-3	TRBD2	TRBJ2-7	CAISSGTPYEQYF	TGTGCCATCTCGAGCGGGACTCCCTACGAGCAGTACTTC
-	TRBV28	TRBD1	TRBJ1-2	CASHSQGEPTTGWRGYTF	TGTGCCAGCCATTCACAGGGGGAACCAACGACAGGGTGGCGGGGCTACACCTTC
-	TRBV18	-	TRBJ1-6	CASTPGGAKDSPLHF	TGTGCCAGCACCCCGGGTGGAGCCAAGGATTCACCCCTCCACTTT
-	TRBV19	-	TRBJ1-5	CASSIWWTNQPQHF	TGTGCCAGTAGTATCTGGTGGACCAATCAGCCCCAGCATTTT
-	TRBV7-8	-	TRBJ2-7	CASSPDYEQYF	TGTGCCAGCAGCCCCGACTACGAGCAGTACTTC
-	TRBV28	TRBD1	TRBJ1-4	CASSPGQGIREKLFF	TGTGCCAGCAGCCCGGGACAGGGGATAAGAGAAAAACTGTTTTTT